Sequencing of this TCR beta chain was carried out in a study of a mutant IDH1 vaccine in newly diagnosed glioma. Study-wide results and caveats: The study observed vaccine-induced immune responses in roughly 93% of patients.

CDR1 is MDHEN, CDR2 SYDVKM, per germline. Trimming left V 2 bases short and J 5 bases short, with 12 bases between. CDR3 length equals 14 residues. Sequenced by immunoSEQ multiplex PCR; TCRdb stores in-frame clones only, minus some. The table records roughly 60,000 clones, about 84% of them present only once. A remark on this clone: Its antigen is still unknown.

Sample time point: week 11, during vaccination. In every dose of vaccine, 300 ug of mutant IDH1 20-mer peptide was given alongside topical imiquimod. Sample: PBMCs, taken from a glioma patient whose treatment included an IDH1 peptide vaccine. The origin of this receptor is a man younger than 40 with glioma. The V gene is TRBV28, the J gene TRBJ1-1, with TRBD1 as a possible D gene (6 bases). The CDR3 sequence: CASSLRGRGTEAFF. The CDR3 DNA reads as TGTGCCAGCAGTTTACGGGGGCGTGGAACTGAAGCTTTCTTT.